These 3 T cell receptor beta chains originate from one sample sequenced in a study of cytomegalovirus exposure and HLA in healthy donors (dated by TCRdb to the late 2010s). Libraries were made using the immunoSEQ multiplex PCR assay. In TCRdb, the immuneACCESS table is reduced to in-frame sequences with V and J assigned. These tables do not hold every clone; where another copy was compared, an unresolved V gene accounts for under half, and the others remain unexplained. Present in this sample are a few hundred thousand clones, more than 80% of which were seen just once. The biggest ten clones account for approximately 0.86% of the sample. Material for sequencing was PBMCs. The source of these receptors is a woman aged 18-35 years in good health and CMV-seronegative.

The chain uses TRBV18 and TRBJ1-6; 7 nucleotides agree with TRBD1. CDR3 length: 14 amino acids. CDR1 and CDR2 from the germline V gene are KGHSH and LQKENI. V lost 3 bases to trimming and J lost 10 bases; unmatched junction nucleotides: 6. CDR3 nucleotide sequence: TGTGCCAGCTCACCTTTCGAGGGGGCCTCACCCCTCCACTTT. As protein: CASSPFEGASPLHF.

In its sample, this clone was seen a few times. The sample carries other DNA sequences with the same CDR3. The chain recombines TRBV11-2 with TRBJ1-1; D perhaps matches TRBD1 (5 bases). The V end lost 3 bases, the J end lost 1 base, and 6 bases lay between the germline ends. CDR3 length equals 13 residues. The germline gives CDR1 SGHAT, CDR2 FQNNGV. In DNA, the CDR3 is TGTGCCAGCAGCTTCCAGGGGAACACTGAAGCTTTCTTT. Protein sequence: CASSFQGNTEAFF. Variable domain in full (rest from reference TRBV11-2 and TRBJ1-1): EAGVAQSPRYKIIEKRQSVAFWCNPISGHATLYWYQQILGQGPKLLIQFQNNGVVDDSQLPKDRFSAERLKGVDSTLKIQPAKLEDSAVYLCASSFQGNTEAFFGQGTRLTVV.

The rearrangement links TRBV11-2 to TRBJ1-5; D might be TRBD1 (5 bases). V lost 2 bases and J lost 3, with 11 bases in between. The V gene's germline CDR1 is SGHAT and CDR2 FQNNGV. The length of the CDR3 is 15 residues. The CDR3 loop reads CASSLNTGYNQPQHF. CDR3 bases: TGTGCCAGCAGCTTAAATACAGGTTACAATCAGCCCCAGCATTTT.